Shown below are 19 T cell receptor beta chains from a single sample sequenced in a study of T cell changes during pregnancy in multiple sclerosis. The protocol was immunoSEQ multiplex PCR, while the TCRdb copy is restricted to in-frame clones and leaves out a portion. Here the sample spans roughly 69,000 clones, around 90% being singletons. Sample: peripheral blood, taken after pregnancy. The receptors were gathered from a female donor with multiple sclerosis, enrolled in a pregnancy study.

CDR3 coding DNA: TGCAGCGTTGAAGTGGCGGGACGCACAGATACGCAGTATTTT. Its protein product is CSVEVAGRTDTQYF. The chain uses TRBV29-1 and TRBJ2-3, with D tentatively TRBD2 (6 bases). Trimming removed 1 base from V and 1 base from J, with 9 bases in between. The CDR3 spans 14 residues. Germline lookup yields CDR1 SQVTM and CDR2 ANQGSEA.

Notes on this clone: Sequence at one end of the junction differs from germline and may be a read error. This CDR3 is CAWSPKRGQGITIYF. In nucleotides, the CDR3 is TGTGCCTGGAGCCCCAAACGAGGACAGGGAATCACCATATATTTT. The rearrangement uses TRBV30 and TRBJ1-3, with 8 bases lining up with TRBD1. CDR3 length: 15 residues. Per germline, CDR1 GTSNPN and CDR2 SVGIG (reference sequence).

The V call is TRBV11-2, the J call TRBJ1-1; no firm D call. CDR1 is SGHAT, CDR2 FQNNGV, per germline. Between the trimmed V and J ends, which lost 1 base and 8 bases, there was a span of 14 bases. The CDR3 runs 14 residues. The CDR3 region is CASSLGSGSEEAFF. The CDR3 nucleotides are TGTGCCAGCAGCTTAGGTTCGGGGTCGGAGGAAGCTTTCTTT.

The rearrangement links TRBV29-1 to TRBJ1-1; the D gene is possibly TRBD1 (5 bases). There are 13 residues in the CDR3. V shed 1 base and J shed 1 base, with 7 bases lying between them. CDR1 is SQVTM, CDR2 ANQGSEA, per germline. The CDR3 loop reads CSVEVQENTEAFF. CDR3 bases: TGCAGCGTTGAAGTACAGGAGAACACTGAAGCTTTCTTT.

V gene TRBV2 combines with J gene TRBJ2-5, with TRBD2 matching over 9 bases. The V segment lost 6 bases and the J segment 0 bases; nucleotides outside the gene matches: 8. The CDR3 runs 16 residues. CDR1 and CDR2 (germline): SNHLY, FYNNEI. CDR3 sequence reads: CASSTPLAGYQETQYF. The CDR3 DNA is TGTGCCAGCAGCACTCCTCTAGCGGGGTACCAAGAGACCCAGTACTTC.

J is TRBJ2-5 and V is TRBV5-4; D gene unclear. CDR3 size: 14 residues. Per the germline V gene, CDR1 is SGHNT and CDR2 is YYREEE (reference sequence). The V end lost 1 base, the J end lost 5 bases, and 12 bases lay between the germline ends. The CDR3 DNA sequence: TGTGCCAGCAGCTTGCAGTGGTCCAGGGAGACCCAGTACTTC. As protein: CASSLQWSRETQYF.

The chain combines TRBV2 with TRBJ1-4; TRBD1 is a possible D gene (6 bases). CDR3 length: 16 residues. Germline V gene data show CDR1 as SNHLY and CDR2 as FYNNEI. Trimming left V 7 bases short and J 7 bases short, with 22 bases between. The CDR3: CASTQNRAGVSEKLFF. The DNA for the CDR3 is TGTGCCAGCACTCAAAACAGGGCAGGGGTCTCTGAAAAACTGTTTTTT.

V is TRBV7-2 and J is TRBJ2-3, with D possibly matching TRBD1 (6 bases). The V gene lost 6 bases and the J gene lost 0 bases, with 13 bases spanning the gap. The length of the CDR3 is 15 residues. The germline V gene has CDR1 SGHTA and CDR2 FQGNSA. The CDR3, as DNA: TGTGCCAGCAGATCAACAGGGACCAGCACAGATACGCAGTATTTT. This sequence encodes CASRSTGTSTDTQYF.

V is TRBV18 and J is TRBJ2-5, with D uncertain. V was clipped by 4 bases and J by 1 base, with 13 bases between them. CDR1 and CDR2 from the germline V gene are KGHSH and LQKENI. The CDR3 consists of 15 residues. In nucleotides, the CDR3 is TGTGCCAGCTCACAGGTTCCCGGGTCCCAAGAGACCCAGTACTTC. Amino acid sequence: CASSQVPGSQETQYF.

The CDR3 DNA follows: TGTGCCAGCAGCTGGGACAGGGGATCCGAGCAGTACTTC. Protein sequence: CASSWDRGSEQYF. This chain links TRBV7-2 with TRBJ2-7, with 10 bases lining up with TRBD1. Per germline, CDR1 SGHTA and CDR2 FQGNSA. This CDR3 region has 13 residues. V was clipped by 4 bases and J by 6 bases; unmatched bases: 3.

The chain joins TRBV12-5 to TRBJ2-2; 7 nucleotides match TRBD1. The length of the CDR3 is 15 residues. V lost 6 bases, J lost 5 bases, and 9 bases stayed unmatched. The germline CDR1 and CDR2 sequences are LGHNT and FRNRAP. CDR3 region: CASGSQGVGTGELFF. In DNA form, the CDR3 reads TGTGCTAGTGGATCGCAGGGGGTTGGGACCGGGGAGCTGTTTTTT.

The chain combines TRBV28 with TRBJ1-1; 8 nucleotides match TRBD1. The V gene's germline CDR1 is MDHEN and CDR2 SYDVKM. The CDR3 runs 13 residues. With 7 bases clipped from V and 4 bases from J, the junction kept 5 bases outside the gene matches. The CDR3 loop is CASTLTGATEAFF. The CDR3 bases are TGTGCCAGCACCCTGACAGGGGCCACTGAAGCTTTCTTT. Variable domain in full (rest from reference TRBV28 and TRBJ1-1): DVKVTQSSRYLVKRTGEKVFLECVQDMDHENMFWYRQDPGLGLRLIYFSYDVKMKEKGDIPEGYSVSREKKERFSLILESASTNQTSMYLCASTLTGATEAFFGQGTRLTVV.

This clone was seen a single time. CDR3 nucleotides: TGTGCCAGCAGCCAAGAGGTCGGGACAGGGGGCCGGGAGCAGTTCTTC. As protein: CASSQEVGTGGREQFF. This chain uses TRBV4-2 with TRBJ2-1, with 12 nucleotides matching TRBD1. V lost 0 bases to trimming and J lost 10 bases; unmatched junction nucleotides: 7. This CDR3 spans 16 amino acids. The V gene's germline CDR1 is LGHNA and CDR2 YNFKEQ.

CDR3 nucleotide sequence: TGTGCCAGCAGTGACTCGGAGGGAGTACAGCCCCAGCATTTT. As protein: CASSDSEGVQPQHF. The V and J genes are TRBV6-4 and TRBJ1-5; D not resolved. V was trimmed by 0 bases and J by 7 bases, leaving 10 bases between them. The germline V gene encodes CDR1 MRHNA and CDR2 SNTAGT. This CDR3 has 14 residues.

The chain is built from TRBV21-1 and TRBJ2-1; the table's TRBD1 call for D was not verified on the DNA. TRBV21-1 is classified as a pseudogene. This CDR3 comprises 12 residues. The CDR3 DNA reads TGTGCCAGCATTTGGCAGGGGTATGAGCAGTTCTTC. Translating gives CASIWQGYEQFF.

The chain joins TRBV19 to TRBJ2-7, with 8 nucleotides matching TRBD2. The J segment lost 5 bases and the V segment lost 5 bases, leaving 11 bases of the junction unmatched. The length of the CDR3 is 15 residues. Germline CDR1 reads LNHDA; CDR2 reads SQIVND (reference sequence). CDR3 nucleotides: TGTGCCAGTAGTCCCGGGCGGGGGGAGACGGACGAGCAGTACTTC. It specifies CASSPGRGETDEQYF. Complete variable domain (other parts from reference TRBV19 and TRBJ2-7): DGGITQSPKYLFRKEGQNVTLSCEQNLNHDAMYWYRQDPGQGLRLIYYSQIVNDFQKGDIAEGYSVSREKKESFPLTVTSAQKNPTAFYLCASSPGRGETDEQYFGPGTRLTVT.

The count of this clone is one. This chain links TRBV25-1 with TRBJ2-7; TRBD2 matches at 9 bases. The CDR3 consists of 14 residues. Per the germline V gene, CDR1 is MGHDK and CDR2 is SYGVNS. V lost 8 bases, J lost 0 bases, and 5 bases stayed unmatched. As DNA, the CDR3 is TGTGCCAGCCGGCGGGAGGGAAACTCCTACGAGCAGTACTTC. Its translation is CASRREGNSYEQYF.

The DNA for the CDR3 is TGTGCCAGCAGCTTCCTTAATCAGCCCCAGCATTTT. It encodes CASSFLNQPQHF. The chain is built from TRBV25-1 and TRBJ1-5, with D hard to call. Germline V CDR1 and CDR2: MGHDK, SYGVNS. Trimming removed 6 bases from V and 4 bases from J, with 7 bases in between. The CDR3 runs to 12 residues.

The rearrangement joins TRBV6-5 to TRBJ1-6; no reliable D call. Per germline, CDR1 MNHEY and CDR2 SVGAGI. V lost 0 bases, J lost 0 bases, and 6 bases lay in between. This CDR3 has 16 residues. CDR3 nucleotide sequence: TGTGCCAGCAGTTACTCGTGGAGCTCCTATAATTCACCCCTCCACTTT. Translating it yields CASSYSWSSYNSPLHF.